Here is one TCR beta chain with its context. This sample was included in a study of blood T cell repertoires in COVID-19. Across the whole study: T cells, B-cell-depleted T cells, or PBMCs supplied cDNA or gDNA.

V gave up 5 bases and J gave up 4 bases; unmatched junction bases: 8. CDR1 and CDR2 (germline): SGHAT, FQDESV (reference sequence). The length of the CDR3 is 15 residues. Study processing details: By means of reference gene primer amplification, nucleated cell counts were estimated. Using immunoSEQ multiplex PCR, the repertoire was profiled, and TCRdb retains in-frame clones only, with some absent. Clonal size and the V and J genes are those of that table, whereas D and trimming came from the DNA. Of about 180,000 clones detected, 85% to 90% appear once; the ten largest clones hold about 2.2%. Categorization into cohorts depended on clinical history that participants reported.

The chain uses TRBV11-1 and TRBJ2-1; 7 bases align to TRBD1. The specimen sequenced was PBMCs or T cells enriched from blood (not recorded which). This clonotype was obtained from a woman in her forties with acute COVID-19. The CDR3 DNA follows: TGTGCCAGCAGCCCATTCGGGACAGATTACAATGAGCAGTTCTTC. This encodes CASSPFGTDYNEQFF.